Given below is one T cell receptor beta chain in context. This clone was counted once. The antigen it recognizes is unknown. No base quality information exists; no much larger clone differs at one position. Libraries were built with the immunoSEQ multiplex PCR assay. The multiplex PCR relied on a mix of 60 forward primers for TCR Vbeta segments and 13 reverse primers for TCR Jbeta segments. The CDR3 region of rearranged TCR beta genes was amplified from genomic DNA by a multiplex PCR assay. The amplified TCR beta libraries were sequenced on the Illumina HiSeq System as 87-base-pair reads. As for the original processing: Across the 700 or so repertoires, a later analysis counted roughly 84 million unique TCR beta chains, 9.5 million to 13 million of which were shared by at least two donors. Raw reads were error-corrected and collapsed into unique sequences by a nearest-neighbor algorithm in which closely related sequences were merged to remove PCR and sequencing errors. CDR3 sequences were aligned to IMGT reference sequences to assign V, D and J gene segments. For a sequence to be retained, a match of at least six nucleotides to both a V gene segment and a J gene segment was required. A rearrangement was called productive if the CDR3 had no stop codons and remained in frame with V and J, and every other rearrangement was called non-productive. CDR3 was defined according to IMGT convention as the region running from the second conserved V-encoded cysteine to the conserved J-encoded phenylalanine. The earlier analysis of about 570 of the donors excluded any sequence lacking an unambiguous match to a single V gene segment. An earlier analysis of about 590 of the donors classified V segments as functional when productive rearrangements were above 56.7% and as segregating when the standard deviation between donors was above 5%. A statistical classification framework was built to diagnose cytomegalovirus status from the catalog of TCR beta chain sequences. In a later analysis, TCR nucleotide sequences were compared against IMGT/GENE-DB human TR gene sequences so that V and J genes could be assigned. A later analysis assigned CDR3 sequences and most-parsimonious VDJ recombination scenarios with the TCRdist pipeline. A later analysis defined each TCR beta chain by its CDR3 amino acid sequence plus V-gene family, and excluded reads lacking a unique V-gene family. A later analysis removed 592 highly shared, low-generation-probability nucleotide sequences to deal with suspected cross-contamination and a sequencing artifact. In a later analysis, a clonal expansion index was calculated for each public chain from normalized within-repertoire ranks of inferred template counts. Generation probabilities in a later analysis came from a VDJ recombination model fitted to out-of-frame rearrangements, and those results were checked against IGoR. A later analysis scored TCR-TCR, TCR-HLA and TCR-CMV co-occurrence with hypergeometric tests, applying a repertoire-size bias correction to TCR pairs. A later analysis estimated false discovery rates by permuting HLA or CMV assignments 20 times. A later analysis grouped co-occurring TCRs with DBSCAN, adding TCRdist sequence similarity when clustering within HLA-allele-positive subsets. For co-occurrence clustering, repertoires with fewer than 30,000 or more than 120,000 public chains were excluded, along with a handful of repertoires with anomalous nucleotide sharing. TCRdb obtained this table from immuneACCESS and retained in-frame rearrangements with V and J assigned. These tables miss some clones; where compared with another copy, unresolved V genes account for less than half of the shortfall, and the remainder is unexplained. V, J and clone size reflect that table, while D and trimming were determined from the DNA. The sample contains 150,000 or so clones, roughly 88% of them found a single time. The ten largest clones take up roughly 6.7% of the sample.

The data stem from a study of cytomegalovirus exposure and HLA in healthy donors (dated by TCRdb to about 2017). General notes on the study: According to an earlier analysis of 550 to 700 of the donors, about 179 million T cells yielded approximately 120 million unique TCR beta sequences and more than 250 Gb of sequence data. An early release covering roughly 640 HLA-typed donors comprised roughly 300 gigabases of sequencing data and around 86 million unique TCR sequences. Of the 300 to 500 genotyped donors, 65% to 90% were placed in the genetic ancestry cluster associated with self-reported Caucasian donors. The study was designed to test whether signatures of past pathogen exposure could be identified by cataloging public T cell receptors. The study profiled the T cell repertoires of about 640 subjects by immunosequencing and related them to cytomegalovirus serostatus. Besides the first cohort of roughly 700 subjects, a separate validation cohort made up of over a hundred different subjects was used. To predict cytomegalovirus infection status, the study combined high-throughput TCR immunosequencing, statistical association of individual TCRs with disease status, and machine learning. In a later analysis, previously published TCR beta repertoires from about 640 donors were re-analyzed and high-resolution HLA genotyping was added so that TCR occurrence patterns could be studied. In the later analysis, no new phenotypic data were used to find candidate immune exposures; instead, reliance was placed on TCR beta sequences and their occurrence across donors. An earlier analysis of nearly 600 of the donors applied high-throughput TCR beta sequencing to assess whether each TCR beta V gene segment acted as functional or pseudogenic. Donor age, sex, ethnicity and CMV serostatus were compiled alongside the repertoire data. Genome-wide SNP genotypes for about 65% of the roughly 700 donors were used in a later genetic analysis, which treated that subset as a discovery cohort. Every discovery cohort repertoire had been produced on one sequencing platform. Both class I and class II loci were covered by HLA typing, at four-digit resolution. The number of typed donors differed by locus: about 629-630 for A, B, C, DRB1 and DQB1; about 520 for DQA1; 606 for DPA1; and roughly 470 for DPB1. Roughly five DR-DQ haplotypes were handled as single units for association and clustering, since linkage in the cohort was strong. Among about 410 genotyped donors of the cohort, an average of around 250,000 unique TCR beta nucleotide sequences was sequenced per donor, of which about 19% were non-productive.

The investigation overall reported the following: According to a later analysis, TCR association rates differed among HLA loci, with DRB1 alleles showing the most associated TCRs and HLA-C alleles showing the fewest. Some IMGT-functional V segments, including TRBV6-2 and TRBV6-3, could not be distinguished by the 87-base-pair reads and were therefore excluded. The classifier was reported to diagnose cytomegalovirus status with high specificity and sensitivity in both the original cohort and the validation cohort. The only immune exposure information available for the cohort was CMV serostatus. Broadly in line with IMGT annotations, most TCR beta V segments showed up in productive rearrangements about 87% or about 30% of the time in an earlier analysis of 587 of the donors. This cohort had only TCR beta chains sequenced, and the lack of alpha or paired-chain data limited which features could be detected. Strong co-occurrence of HLA alleles, especially DR and DQ, made assigning TCR associations to individual alleles difficult. At a false discovery rate of 0.05, a later analysis linked 16,000 or so TCR beta sequences to specific HLA alleles. Most TCR sequences were seen in very few donors, while some public TCRs were found in many individuals. A further reported finding was that TCR beta sequences accurately predicted the HLA-A and HLA-B alleles for most subjects in the first cohort. In a later analysis, several top co-occurrence clusters were reported to appear linked to parvovirus B19, influenza, CMV and Epstein-Barr virus. A cluster of highly shared sequence variants was judged likely to be a technical artifact of the sequencing pipeline. The study listed approximately 160 TCR beta chains as associated with cytomegalovirus. Correlated functional status among segregating V segments might reflect linkage disequilibrium, but an unknown experimental factor could not be ruled out. Compared with equally common non-associated chains, HLA-associated TCR beta chains in a later analysis were more clonally expanded and had lower generation probabilities. In a later analysis, most CMV-associated TCR beta chains were found to appear HLA-restricted, with HLA associations seemingly driven largely by CMV exposure. Roughly uniform sequencing depth across donors was assumed in presence/absence analyses, although this assumption may not hold. Because counts were too low, about 15 rarely observed V segments, including chromosome 9 orphons, were left out of the earlier analysis of over 550 of the donors. Because HLA typing was unavailable for some donors at each locus, only the typed subset was used in association tests. A few of the identified cytomegalovirus-associated TCR beta chains were confirmed in vitro to be specific for cytomegalovirus antigens. V-gene and J-gene trimming of TCR beta chains was associated with a missense DCLRE1C variant in a later genetic analysis, and the association was replicated in an independent cohort. According to a later genetic analysis, donors in an Asian-associated ancestry cluster had fewer N-insertions in productive TCRs than the approximately 630-donor mean. According to the authors, the approach could potentially be generalized to other disease states and immunological phenotypes.

The CDR3, from cysteine to phenylalanine, totals 15 residues. CDR3 DNA is the only sequence kept; it has 45 bases, read in frame from the first base. Germline trimming: 4 bases from V, 0 bases from J; junction bases outside gene matches: 5. From the germline V gene (reference sequence), CDR1 is LNHDA and CDR2 is SQIVND. The cohort consisted of fewer than 700 healthy bone marrow donors. Cohort members were all nominally healthy when sampled, although unrecorded immune exposures were likely present. The donor was CMV seropositive and was included in the group of almost 300 seropositive cohort members. Every donor gave a peripheral blood sample, and the peripheral blood mononuclear cells from that sample were used for TCR beta sequencing. The Qiagen DNeasy Blood Extraction Kit was used to extract genomic DNA from the blood cell samples.

What was sequenced was PBMCs. In this chain, TRBV19 is recombined with TRBJ1-1; 7 middle bases align to TRBD1. This clonotype was sampled from a middle-aged man in good health and CMV-seropositive. Read as DNA, the sequence is TGTGCCAGTAGTACCACCGGGACAGTGAACACTGAAGCTTTCTTT. Its translation reads: CASSTTGTVNTEAFF. The CDR3 plus the reference TRBV19 and TRBJ1-1 genes for the other parts give the full variable domain: DGGITQSPKYLFRKEGQNVTLSCEQNLNHDAMYWYRQDPGQGLRLIYYSQIVNDFQKGDIAEGYSVSREKKESFPLTVTSAQKNPTAFYLCASSTTGTVNTEAFFGQGTRLTVV.